Sequencing of this T cell receptor (beta chain) was carried out in a study of shared clonotypes between healthy human individuals. Naive CD8 cells comprised CD45RO-negative, CCR7-positively selected cells, excluding terminally differentiated effector memory CD45RA+ cells. Adults of Caucasian background living in Nashville, Tennessee made up all donors. Of note for this clone: Its antigen is not known.

Study results and caveats: Donor scarcity curtailed the genetic and exposure-history diversity represented herein. An anticipated effect of sequencing depth on clonotype sharing among donors was recognized.

Repertoires were generated with immunoSEQ multiplex PCR, while TCRdb's copy carries only in-frame clones and drops some. The sample comprises more than 2 million clones, less than 95% of which are singletons, and around 1.1% rests with the top ten. Trimming stripped 8 bases from V and 7 bases from J, with 12 bases between. The CDR3 runs to 12 residues. CDR1 MNHNY and CDR2 SVGAGI come from the germline V gene (reference sequence). This rearrangement joins TRBV6-6 to TRBJ2-1, with D possibly being TRBD2 (5 bases). The sequence came from a man between 18 and 29 years old in good health. Sequencing was performed on naive CD8+ T cells sorted from blood. The CDR3 DNA reads TGTGCCAGCGGGAGCTCGGGGAATGAGCAGTTCTTC. It yields the protein CASGSSGNEQFF.